A selection of T cell receptor beta chains follows, all from one sample in a study of blood T cell repertoires in COVID-19. Clones were read by immunoSEQ multiplex PCR, and TCRdb kept only the in-frame ones, dropping some. Of 150,000 to 180,000 clones in the sample, around 87% were seen once. The sequencing sample was made of peripheral blood. The receptors come from a woman aged 35 to 49 with acute or convalescent COVID-19. Each CDR3 is given with its conserved first and last residue. D genes are given only for firm matches. Clone size appears in some rows only: once, few, many, or a class for an expanded clone.

TRBJ2-7	TRBD2	TRBV25-1	-	TGTGCCAGCAGTCGGGAAACCTCCCCGGGGGGCTCCTACGAGCAGTACTTC	CASSRETSPGGSYEQYF
TRBJ2-1	TRBD2	TRBV28	-	TGTGCCAGCAGTTACCCGGGACTAGCGGGGGTTGGGAATGAGCAGTTCTTC	CASSYPGLAGVGNEQFF
TRBJ2-4	-	TRBV10-3	-	TGTGCCATCAGTGAAAGTCAGAAAAACATTCAGTACTTC	CAISESQKNIQYF
TRBJ1-4	-	TRBV29-1	-	TGCAGCGGAGGGGGAGAGAATGAAAAACTGTTTTTT	CSGGGENEKLFF
TRBJ1-6	TRBD1	TRBV4-1	-	TGCGCCAGCAGCCAAGGGGACCACAGGGGGCGTAATAGCTCACCCCTCCACTTT	CASSQGDHRGRNSSPLHF
TRBJ2-1	-	TRBV13	once	TGTGCCAGCAGCTTAGGGGTCCACAACAATGAGCAGTTCTTC	CASSLGVHNNEQFF
TRBJ1-1	TRBD1	TRBV2	-	TGTGCCAGCTTTGGGACAGGGCTGGCTTTCTTT	CASFGTGLAFF
TRBJ2-1	TRBD2	TRBV28	-	TGTGCCAGCAGTTTTAATCGCGGGGGGGCCGAGAATGAGCAGTTCTTC	CASSFNRGGAENEQFF
TRBJ2-1	-	TRBV12-3/TRBV12-4	-	TGTGCCAGCAGTTTACTGACAGACAATGAGCAGTTCTTC	CASSLLTDNEQFF
TRBJ1-2	TRBD1	TRBV6-5	-	TGTGCCAGCAGCCTTGGACAGGGGCGGGGATATGGCTACACCTTC	CASSLGQGRGYGYTF
TRBJ1-6	-	TRBV2	-	TGTGCCAGCATGTCCGGGATGCACTATAATTCACCCCTCCACTTT	CASMSGMHYNSPLHF
TRBJ1-1	-	TRBV4-2	-	TGTGCCAGCAGCCAAGAAAAGTCCATGGGGAGGGGGTACACTGAAGCTTTCTTT	CASSQEKSMGRGYTEAFF
TRBJ2-7	TRBD1	TRBV25-1	few	TGTGCCAGCAGTGAATCCCACAGGGGAACCGGGCGTGAGCAGTACTTC	CASSESHRGTGREQYF
TRBJ2-1	-	TRBV4-2	-	TGTGCCAGCAGGTTACTTCGAGGGAGCTACAATGAGCAGTTCTTC	CASRLLRGSYNEQFF
TRBJ2-7	-	TRBV19	-	TGTGCCAGTAGACAGGGTCCGGGGTACGAGCAGTACTTC	CASRQGPGYEQYF
TRBJ2-1	-	TRBV19	-	TGTGCCAGTAGTAAAACAGGGGAGGTCTCCTACAATGAGCAGTTCTTC	CASSKTGEVSYNEQFF
TRBJ1-6	TRBD1	TRBV3-1/TRBV3-2	-	TGTGCCAGCAGCGGGACAGGGGATTGGAAAAGCTCCTATAATTCACCCCTCCACTTT	CASSGTGDWKSSYNSPLHF